This TCR beta chain was captured in a study of human T cells and chemical hapten exposure. Only a few counts were recorded for this clonotype. Each CDR3 protein is one row after TCRdb ran MiXCR on the RACE reads. The sample yields under 450,000 distinct CDR3 sequences, 4.8% seen once. Looked up from germline, CDR1 is SQVTM and CDR2 is ANQGSEA. This CDR3 is built from 13 residues. The trim removed 6 bases at V and 7 bases at J, leaving 7 bases unmatched. Described time point: patch test 1, 2 weeks after DPC sensitization. Indicated treatment: therapeutic diphenylcyclopropenone sensitization with weekly scalp DPC.

The chain links TRBV29-1 to TRBJ1-5; TRBD1 aligns across 9 bases. Sequenced here: whole blood, sampled in connection with sensitization to the hapten diphenylcyclopropenone (DPC). The TCR comes from a woman aged 45-65 years with alopecia areata. Some clones in this sample may be carry-over from other donors' samples. The chain's CDR3 is CSVGQGPDQPQHF. As DNA, the CDR3 is TGCAGCGTGGGACAGGGTCCAGACCAGCCCCAGCATTTT.